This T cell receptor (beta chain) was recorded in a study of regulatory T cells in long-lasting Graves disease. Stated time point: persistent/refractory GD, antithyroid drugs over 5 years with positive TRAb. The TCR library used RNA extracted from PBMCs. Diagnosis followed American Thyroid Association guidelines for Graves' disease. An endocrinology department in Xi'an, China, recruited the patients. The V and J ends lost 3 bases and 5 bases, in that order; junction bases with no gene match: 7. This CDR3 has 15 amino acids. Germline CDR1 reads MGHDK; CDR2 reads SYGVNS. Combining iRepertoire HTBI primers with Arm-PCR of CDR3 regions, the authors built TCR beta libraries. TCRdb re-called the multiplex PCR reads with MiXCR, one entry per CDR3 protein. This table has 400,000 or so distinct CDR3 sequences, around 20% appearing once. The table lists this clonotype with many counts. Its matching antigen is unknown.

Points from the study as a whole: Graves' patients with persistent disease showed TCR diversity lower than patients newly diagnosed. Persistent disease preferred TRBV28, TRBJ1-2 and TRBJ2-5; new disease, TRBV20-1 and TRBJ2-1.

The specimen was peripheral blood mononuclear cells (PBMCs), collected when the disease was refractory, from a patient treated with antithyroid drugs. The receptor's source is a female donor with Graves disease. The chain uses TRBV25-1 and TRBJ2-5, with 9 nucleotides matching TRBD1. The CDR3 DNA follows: TGTGCCAGCAGTGAGCGGGACAGGGTCCTCGAGACCCAGTACTTC. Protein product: CASSERDRVLETQYF.